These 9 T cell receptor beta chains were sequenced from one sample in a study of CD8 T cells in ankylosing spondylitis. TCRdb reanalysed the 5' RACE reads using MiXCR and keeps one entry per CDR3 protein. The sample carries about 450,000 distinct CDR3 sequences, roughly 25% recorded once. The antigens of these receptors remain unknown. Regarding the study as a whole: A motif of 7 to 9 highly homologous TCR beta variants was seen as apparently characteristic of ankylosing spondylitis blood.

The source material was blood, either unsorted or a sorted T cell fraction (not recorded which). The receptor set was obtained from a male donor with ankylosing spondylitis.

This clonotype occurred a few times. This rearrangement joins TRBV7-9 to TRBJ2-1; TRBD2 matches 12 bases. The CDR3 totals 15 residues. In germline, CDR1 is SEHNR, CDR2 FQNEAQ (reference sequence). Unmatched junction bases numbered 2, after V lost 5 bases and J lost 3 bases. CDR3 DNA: TGTGCCAGCAGCGGACTAGCGGGAAACTACAATGAGCAGTTCTTC. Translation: CASSGLAGNYNEQFF. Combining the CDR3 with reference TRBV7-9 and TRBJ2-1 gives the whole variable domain DTGVSQNPRHKITKRGQNVTFRCDPISEHNRLYWYRQTLGQGPEFLTYFQNEAQLEKSRLLSDRFSAERPKGSFSTLEIQRTEQGDSAMYLCASSGLAGNYNEQFFGPGTRLTVL.

This chain's CDR3 is CASSQAETSPGSVQYF. The CDR3 DNA reads TGCGCCAGCAGCCAAGCGGAGACTAGCCCCGGGAGCGTTCAGTACTTC. The rearrangement joins TRBV4-1 to TRBJ2-4; TRBD2 matches at 7 bases. CDR3 length equals 16 residues. The germline V gene encodes CDR1 MGHRA and CDR2 YSYEKL. V lost 1 base to trimming and J lost 11 bases; unmatched junction nucleotides: 14.

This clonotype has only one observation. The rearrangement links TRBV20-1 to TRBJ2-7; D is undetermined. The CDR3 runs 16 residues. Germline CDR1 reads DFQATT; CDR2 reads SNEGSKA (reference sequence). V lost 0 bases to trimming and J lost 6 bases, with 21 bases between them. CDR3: CSARDRRSRTLIEQYF. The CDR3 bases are TGCAGTGCTAGAGATCGCAGATCTCGGACCCTTATCGAGCAGTACTTC.

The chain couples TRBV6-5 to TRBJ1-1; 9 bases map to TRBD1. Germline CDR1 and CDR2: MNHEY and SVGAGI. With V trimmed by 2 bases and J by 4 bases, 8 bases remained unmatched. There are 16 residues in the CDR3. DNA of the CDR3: TGTGCCAGCAGTTACCGAAGGACAGGGGAGGGCACTGAAGCTTTCTTT. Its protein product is CASSYRRTGEGTEAFF.

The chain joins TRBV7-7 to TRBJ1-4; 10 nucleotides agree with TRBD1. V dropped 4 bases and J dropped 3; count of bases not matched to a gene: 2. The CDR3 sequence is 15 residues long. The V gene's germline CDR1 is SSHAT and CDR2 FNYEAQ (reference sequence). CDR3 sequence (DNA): TGTGCCAGCAGCTCCGGGACAGGGGCTAATGAAAAACTGTTTTTT. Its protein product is CASSSGTGANEKLFF.

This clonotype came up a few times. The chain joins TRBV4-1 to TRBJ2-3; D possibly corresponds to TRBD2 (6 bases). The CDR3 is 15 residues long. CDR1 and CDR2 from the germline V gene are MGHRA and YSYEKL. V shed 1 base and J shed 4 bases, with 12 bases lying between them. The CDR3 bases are TGCGCCAGCAGCCAAGGGACGGGAGAACCAGATACGCAGTATTTT. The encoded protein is CASSQGTGEPDTQYF.

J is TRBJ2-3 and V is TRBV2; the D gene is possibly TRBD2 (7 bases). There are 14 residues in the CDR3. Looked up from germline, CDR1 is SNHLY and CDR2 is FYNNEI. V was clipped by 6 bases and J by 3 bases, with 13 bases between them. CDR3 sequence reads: CASRGAGETDTQYF. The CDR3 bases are TGTGCCAGCAGGGGGGCGGGAGAAACAGATACGCAGTATTTT.

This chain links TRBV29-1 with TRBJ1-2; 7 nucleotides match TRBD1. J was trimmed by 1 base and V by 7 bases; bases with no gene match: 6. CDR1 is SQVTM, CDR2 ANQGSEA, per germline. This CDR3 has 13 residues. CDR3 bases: TGCAGCGGATACAGGGGATTTAACTATGGCTACACCTTC. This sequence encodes CSGYRGFNYGYTF.

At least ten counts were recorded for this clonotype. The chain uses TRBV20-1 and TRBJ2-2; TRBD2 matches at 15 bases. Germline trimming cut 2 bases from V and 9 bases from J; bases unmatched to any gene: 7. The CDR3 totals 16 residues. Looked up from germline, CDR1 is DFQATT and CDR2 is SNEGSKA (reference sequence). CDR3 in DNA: TGCAGTGCTAGACCGCGGACTAGCGGGAGGGCCCGGGAGCTGTTTTTT. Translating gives CSARPRTSGRARELFF.